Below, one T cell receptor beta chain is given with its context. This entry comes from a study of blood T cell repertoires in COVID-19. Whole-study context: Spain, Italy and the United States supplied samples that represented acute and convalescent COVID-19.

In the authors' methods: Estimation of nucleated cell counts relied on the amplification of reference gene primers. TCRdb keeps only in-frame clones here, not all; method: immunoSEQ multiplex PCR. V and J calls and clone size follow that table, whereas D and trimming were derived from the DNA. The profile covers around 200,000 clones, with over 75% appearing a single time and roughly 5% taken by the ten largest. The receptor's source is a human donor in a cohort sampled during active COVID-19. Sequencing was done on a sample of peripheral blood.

In DNA, the CDR3 is TGTGCCAGCAAGAGGGTTTACAATGAGCAGTTCTTC. Protein: CASKRVYNEQFF. This sequence joins TRBV7-2 and TRBJ2-1; D is perhaps TRBD2 (5 bases). Germline V gene data show CDR1 as SGHTA and CDR2 as FQGNSA. V lost 7 bases and J lost 4, with 8 bases in between. The CDR3 extends over 12 amino acids.